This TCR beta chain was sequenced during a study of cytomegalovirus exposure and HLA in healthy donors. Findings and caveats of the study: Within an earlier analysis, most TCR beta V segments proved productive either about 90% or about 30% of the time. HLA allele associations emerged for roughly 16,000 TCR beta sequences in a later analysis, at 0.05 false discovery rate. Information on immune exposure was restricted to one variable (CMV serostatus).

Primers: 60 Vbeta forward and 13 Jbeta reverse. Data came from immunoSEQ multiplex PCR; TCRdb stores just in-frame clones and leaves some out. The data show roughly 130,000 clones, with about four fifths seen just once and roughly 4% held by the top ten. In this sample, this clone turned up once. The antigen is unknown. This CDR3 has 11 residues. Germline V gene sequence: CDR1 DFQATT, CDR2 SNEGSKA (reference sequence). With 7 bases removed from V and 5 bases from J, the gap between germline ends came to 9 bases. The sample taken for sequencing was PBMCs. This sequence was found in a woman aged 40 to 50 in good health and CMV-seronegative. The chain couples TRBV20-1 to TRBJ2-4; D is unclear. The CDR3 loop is CSGGAENIQYF. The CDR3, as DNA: TGCAGTGGAGGTGCCGAAAACATTCAGTACTTC.